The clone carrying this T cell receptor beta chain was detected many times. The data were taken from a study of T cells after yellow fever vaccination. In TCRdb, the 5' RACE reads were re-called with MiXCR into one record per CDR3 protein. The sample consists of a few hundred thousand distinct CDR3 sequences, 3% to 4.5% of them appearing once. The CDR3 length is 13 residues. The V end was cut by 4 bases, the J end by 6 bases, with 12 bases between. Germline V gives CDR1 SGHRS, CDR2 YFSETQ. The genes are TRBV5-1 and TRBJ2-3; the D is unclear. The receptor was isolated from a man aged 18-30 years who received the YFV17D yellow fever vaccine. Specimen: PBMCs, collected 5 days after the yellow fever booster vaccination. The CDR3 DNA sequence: TGCGCCAGCAGCCTCGCAGGTGGGGATACGCAGTATTTT. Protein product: CASSLAGGDTQYF. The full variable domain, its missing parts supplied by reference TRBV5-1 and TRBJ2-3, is KAGVTQTPRYLIKTRGQQVTLSCSPISGHRSVSWYQQTPGQGLQFLFEYFSETQRNKGNFPGRFSGRQFSNSRSEMNVSTLELGDSALYLCASSLAGGDTQYFGPGTRLTVL.